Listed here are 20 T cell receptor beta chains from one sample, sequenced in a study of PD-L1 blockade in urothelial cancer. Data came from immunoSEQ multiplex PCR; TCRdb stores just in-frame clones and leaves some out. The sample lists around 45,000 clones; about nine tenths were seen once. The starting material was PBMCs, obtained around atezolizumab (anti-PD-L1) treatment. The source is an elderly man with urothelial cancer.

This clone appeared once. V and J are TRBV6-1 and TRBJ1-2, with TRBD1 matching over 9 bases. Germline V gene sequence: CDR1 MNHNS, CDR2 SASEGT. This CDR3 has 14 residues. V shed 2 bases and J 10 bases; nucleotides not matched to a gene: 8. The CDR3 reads CASSESGTGRAYTF. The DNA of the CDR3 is TGTGCCAGCAGTGAATCCGGGACAGGGAGAGCCTACACCTTC.

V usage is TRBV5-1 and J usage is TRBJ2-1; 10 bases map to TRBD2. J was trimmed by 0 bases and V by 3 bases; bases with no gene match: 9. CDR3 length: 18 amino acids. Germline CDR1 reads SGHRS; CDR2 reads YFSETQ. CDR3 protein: CASSWAGLAQSSYNEQFF. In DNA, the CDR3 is TGCGCCAGCAGCTGGGCGGGACTAGCGCAGAGCTCCTACAATGAGCAGTTCTTC.

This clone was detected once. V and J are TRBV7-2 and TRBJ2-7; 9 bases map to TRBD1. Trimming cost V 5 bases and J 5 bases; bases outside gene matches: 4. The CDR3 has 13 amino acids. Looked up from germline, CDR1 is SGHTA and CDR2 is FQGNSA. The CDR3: CASSTRDRDEQYF. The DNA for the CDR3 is TGTGCCAGCAGCACGCGGGACAGGGACGAGCAGTACTTC.

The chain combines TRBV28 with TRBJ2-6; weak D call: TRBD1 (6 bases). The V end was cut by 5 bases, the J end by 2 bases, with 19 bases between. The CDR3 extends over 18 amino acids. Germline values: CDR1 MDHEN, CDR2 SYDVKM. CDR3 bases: TGTGCCAGCAGTCGGGCAGGGGCTAGTCCGGCTGGGGCCAACGTCCTGACTTTC. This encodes CASSRAGASPAGANVLTF.

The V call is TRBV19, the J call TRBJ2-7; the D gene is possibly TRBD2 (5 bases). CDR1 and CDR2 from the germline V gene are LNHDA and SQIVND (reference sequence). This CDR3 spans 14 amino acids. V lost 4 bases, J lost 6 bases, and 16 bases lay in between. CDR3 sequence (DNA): TGTGCCAGTAGTACCGCCGGGGTGGGCGGCGAGCAGTACTTC. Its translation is CASSTAGVGGEQYF.

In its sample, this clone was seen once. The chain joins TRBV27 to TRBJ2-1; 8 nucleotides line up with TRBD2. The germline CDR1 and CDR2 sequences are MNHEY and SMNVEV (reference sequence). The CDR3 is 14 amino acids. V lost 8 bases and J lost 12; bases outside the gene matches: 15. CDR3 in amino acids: CASGRAGGKIGQFF. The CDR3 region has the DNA TGTGCCAGCGGTCGGGCGGGAGGTAAAATTGGGCAGTTCTTC.

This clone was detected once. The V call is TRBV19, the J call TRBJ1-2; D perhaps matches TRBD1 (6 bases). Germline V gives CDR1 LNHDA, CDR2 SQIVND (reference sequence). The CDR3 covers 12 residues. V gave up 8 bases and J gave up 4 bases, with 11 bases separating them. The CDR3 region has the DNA TGTGCCAGTGAATTCAGGGGCTATGGCTACACCTTC. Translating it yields CASEFRGYGYTF.

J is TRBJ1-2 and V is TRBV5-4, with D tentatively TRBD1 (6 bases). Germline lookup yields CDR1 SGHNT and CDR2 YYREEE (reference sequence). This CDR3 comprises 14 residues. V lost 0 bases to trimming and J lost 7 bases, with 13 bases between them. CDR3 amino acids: CASSLEQGLSGYTF. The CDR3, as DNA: TGTGCCAGCAGCTTGGAACAGGGCTTGAGTGGCTACACCTTC.

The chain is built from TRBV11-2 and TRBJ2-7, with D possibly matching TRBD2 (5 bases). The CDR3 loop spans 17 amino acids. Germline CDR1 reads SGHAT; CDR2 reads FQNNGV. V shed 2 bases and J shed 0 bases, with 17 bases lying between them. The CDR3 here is CASSLMNWLGSSYEQYF. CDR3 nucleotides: TGTGCCAGCAGCTTAATGAACTGGCTGGGGAGCTCCTACGAGCAGTACTTC. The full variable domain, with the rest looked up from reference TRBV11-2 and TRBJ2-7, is EAGVAQSPRYKIIEKRQSVAFWCNPISGHATLYWYQQILGQGPKLLIQFQNNGVVDDSQLPKDRFSAERLKGVDSTLKIQPAKLEDSAVYLCASSLMNWLGSSYEQYFGPGTRLTVT.

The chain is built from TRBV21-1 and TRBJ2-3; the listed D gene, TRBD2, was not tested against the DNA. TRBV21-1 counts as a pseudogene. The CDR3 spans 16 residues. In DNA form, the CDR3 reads TGTGCCAGCAGCAAACGGGCCGGGGGGGGCACAGATACGCAGTATTTT. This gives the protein CASSKRAGGGTDTQYF.

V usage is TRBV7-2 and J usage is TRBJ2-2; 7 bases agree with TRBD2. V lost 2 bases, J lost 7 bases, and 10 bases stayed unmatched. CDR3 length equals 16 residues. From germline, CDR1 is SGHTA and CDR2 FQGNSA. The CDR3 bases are TGTGCCAGCAGCTTATACGGGGCGGGAGCGAGCGGGGAGCTGTTTTTT. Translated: CASSLYGAGASGELFF.

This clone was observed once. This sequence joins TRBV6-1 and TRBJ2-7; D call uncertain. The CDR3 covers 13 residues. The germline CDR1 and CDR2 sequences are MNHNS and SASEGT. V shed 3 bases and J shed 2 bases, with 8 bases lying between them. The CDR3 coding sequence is TGTGCCAGCAGTGAGTCACAACCCTACGAGCAGTACTTC. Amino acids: CASSESQPYEQYF.

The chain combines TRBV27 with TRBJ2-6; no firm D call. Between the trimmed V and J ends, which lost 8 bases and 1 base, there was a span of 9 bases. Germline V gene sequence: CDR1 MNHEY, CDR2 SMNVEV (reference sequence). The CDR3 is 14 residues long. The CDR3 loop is CASSPDSGANVLTF. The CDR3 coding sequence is TGTGCCAGCTCCCCAGATTCTGGGGCCAACGTCCTGACTTTC.

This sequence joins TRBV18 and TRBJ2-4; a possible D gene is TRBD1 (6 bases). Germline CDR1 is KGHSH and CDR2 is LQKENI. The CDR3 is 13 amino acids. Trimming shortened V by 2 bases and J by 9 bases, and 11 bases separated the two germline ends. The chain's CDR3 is CASSPGGQSIQYF. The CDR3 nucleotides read TGTGCCAGCTCACCAGGTGGACAGAGCATTCAGTACTTC. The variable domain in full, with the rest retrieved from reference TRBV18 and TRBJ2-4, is NAGVMQNPRHLVRRRGQEARLRCSPMKGHSHVYWYRQLPEEGLKFMVYLQKENIIDESGMPKERFSAEFPKEGPSILRIQQVVRGDSAAYFCASSPGGQSIQYFGAGTRLSVL.

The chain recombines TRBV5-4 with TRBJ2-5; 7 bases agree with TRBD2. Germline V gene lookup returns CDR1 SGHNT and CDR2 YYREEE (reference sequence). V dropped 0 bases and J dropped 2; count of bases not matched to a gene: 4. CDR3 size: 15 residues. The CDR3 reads CASSLVLADQETQYF. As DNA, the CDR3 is TGTGCCAGCAGCTTGGTCCTAGCGGATCAAGAGACCCAGTACTTC.

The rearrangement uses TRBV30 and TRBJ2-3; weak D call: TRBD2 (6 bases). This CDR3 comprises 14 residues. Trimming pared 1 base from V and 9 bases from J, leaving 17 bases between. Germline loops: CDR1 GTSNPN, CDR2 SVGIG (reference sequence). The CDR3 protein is CAWSEGGSRGTQYF. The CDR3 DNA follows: TGTGCCTGGAGTGAGGGAGGATCGAGAGGCACGCAGTATTTT.

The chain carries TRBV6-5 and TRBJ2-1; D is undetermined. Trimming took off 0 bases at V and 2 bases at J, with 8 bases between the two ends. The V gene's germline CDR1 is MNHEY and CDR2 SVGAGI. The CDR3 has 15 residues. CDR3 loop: CASSYSKAAYNEQFF. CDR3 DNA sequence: TGTGCCAGCAGTTACTCGAAGGCGGCCTACAATGAGCAGTTCTTC.

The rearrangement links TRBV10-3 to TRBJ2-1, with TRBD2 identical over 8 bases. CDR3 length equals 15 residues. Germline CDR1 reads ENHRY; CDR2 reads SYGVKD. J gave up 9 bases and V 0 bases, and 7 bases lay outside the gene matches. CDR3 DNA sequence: TGTGCCATCAGTGAGTCAGAGTCGGGGGGGCGTGAGCAGTTCTTC. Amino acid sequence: CAISESESGGREQFF.

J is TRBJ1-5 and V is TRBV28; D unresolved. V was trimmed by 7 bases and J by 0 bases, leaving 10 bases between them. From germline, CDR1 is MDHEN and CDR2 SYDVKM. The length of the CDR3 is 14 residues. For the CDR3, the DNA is TGTGCCAGCACCCGCGGGGATAGCAATCAGCCCCAGCATTTT. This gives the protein CASTRGDSNQPQHF.

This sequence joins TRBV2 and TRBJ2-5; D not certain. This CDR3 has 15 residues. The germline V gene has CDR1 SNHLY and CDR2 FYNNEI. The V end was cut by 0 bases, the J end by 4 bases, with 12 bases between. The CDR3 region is CASSEAPRGVETQYF. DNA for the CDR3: TGTGCCAGCAGTGAAGCGCCTAGAGGCGTAGAGACCCAGTACTTC.